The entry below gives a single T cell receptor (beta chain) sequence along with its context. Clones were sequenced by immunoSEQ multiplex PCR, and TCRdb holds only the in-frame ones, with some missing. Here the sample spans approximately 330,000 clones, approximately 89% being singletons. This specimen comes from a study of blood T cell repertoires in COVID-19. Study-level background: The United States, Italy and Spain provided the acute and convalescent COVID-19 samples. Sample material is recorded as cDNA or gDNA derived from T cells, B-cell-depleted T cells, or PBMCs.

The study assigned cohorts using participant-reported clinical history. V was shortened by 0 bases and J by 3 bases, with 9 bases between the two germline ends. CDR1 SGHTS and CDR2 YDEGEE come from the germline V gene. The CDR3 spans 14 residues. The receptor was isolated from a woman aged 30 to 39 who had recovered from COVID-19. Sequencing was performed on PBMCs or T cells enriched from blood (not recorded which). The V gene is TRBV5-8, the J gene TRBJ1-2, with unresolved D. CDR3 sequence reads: CASSLAVSDYGYTF. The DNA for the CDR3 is TGTGCCAGCAGCTTGGCCGTGTCAGACTATGGCTACACCTTC.